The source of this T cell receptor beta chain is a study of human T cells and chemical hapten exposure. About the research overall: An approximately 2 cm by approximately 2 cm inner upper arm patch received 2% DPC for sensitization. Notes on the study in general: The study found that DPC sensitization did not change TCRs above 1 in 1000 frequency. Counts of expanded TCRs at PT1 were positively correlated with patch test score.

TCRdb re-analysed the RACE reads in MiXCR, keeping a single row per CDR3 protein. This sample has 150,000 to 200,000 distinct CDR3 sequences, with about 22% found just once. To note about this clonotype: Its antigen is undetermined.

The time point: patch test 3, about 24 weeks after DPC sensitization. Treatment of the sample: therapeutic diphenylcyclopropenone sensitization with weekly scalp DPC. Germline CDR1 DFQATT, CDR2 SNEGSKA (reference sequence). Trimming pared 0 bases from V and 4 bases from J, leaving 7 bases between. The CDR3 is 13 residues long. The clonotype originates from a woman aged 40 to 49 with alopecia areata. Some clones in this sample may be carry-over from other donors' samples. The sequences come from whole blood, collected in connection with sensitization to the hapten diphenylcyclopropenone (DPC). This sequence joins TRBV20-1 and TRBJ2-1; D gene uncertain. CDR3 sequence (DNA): TGCAGTGCTAGAGATGCTAGATACAATGAGCAGTTCTTC. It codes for CSARDARYNEQFF.